This T cell receptor beta chain was obtained from a study of lymphopenia after photon versus proton radiotherapy. Study-wide findings and caveats: Oligoclonal CD8+ Temra expansion after nadir drove photon patients' diversity drop. In patients who died, overall survival fell as post-nadir TCR diversity dropped more.

Remarks on this clone: Its antigen is not identified.

Assay: immunoSEQ multiplex PCR; the TCRdb copy retains only in-frame clones and omits some. The sample includes around 53,000 clones, 80% to 90% of them seen just once. V was clipped by 10 bases and J by 3 bases, with 13 bases between them. Germline V gene sequence: CDR1 LNHDA, CDR2 SQIVND (reference sequence). The CDR3 is made up of 13 amino acids. V usage is TRBV19 and J usage is TRBJ1-5, with TRBD1 as a possible D gene (5 bases). This sample comprised peripheral blood, obtained from a patient treated with photon-based radiotherapy. This receptor was obtained from a man aged 50-59 years with gastric cancer. CDR3 nucleotides: TGTGCCAAGGGGACGGCGATCAATCAGCCCCAGCATTTT. Amino acids: CAKGTAINQPQHF.